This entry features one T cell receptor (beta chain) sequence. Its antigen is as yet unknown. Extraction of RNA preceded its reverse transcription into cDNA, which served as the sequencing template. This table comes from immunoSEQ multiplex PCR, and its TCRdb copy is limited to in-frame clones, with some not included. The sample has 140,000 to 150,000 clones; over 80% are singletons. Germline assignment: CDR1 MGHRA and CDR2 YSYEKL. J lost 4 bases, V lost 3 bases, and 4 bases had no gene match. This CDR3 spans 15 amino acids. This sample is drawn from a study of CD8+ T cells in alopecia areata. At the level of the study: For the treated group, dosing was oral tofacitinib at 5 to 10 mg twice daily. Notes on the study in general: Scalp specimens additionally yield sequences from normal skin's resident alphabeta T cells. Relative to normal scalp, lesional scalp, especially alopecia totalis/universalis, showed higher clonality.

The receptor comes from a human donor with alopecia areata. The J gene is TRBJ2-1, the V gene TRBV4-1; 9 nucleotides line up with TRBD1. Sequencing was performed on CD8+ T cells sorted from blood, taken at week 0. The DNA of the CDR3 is TGCGCCAGCAGCCAGCCGGGACAGGGATACAATGAGCAGTTCTTC. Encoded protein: CASSQPGQGYNEQFF.